The source of this TCR beta chain is a study of T-cell memory formation after mild COVID-19. The CDR3 covers 14 residues. The junction had 6 bases not matched to a gene; V was cut back by 5 bases and J by 3 bases. From germline, CDR1 is SEHNR and CDR2 FQNEAQ (reference sequence). In TCRdb, the 5' RACE reads were re-called with MiXCR into one record per CDR3 protein. The data contain about 290,000 distinct CDR3 sequences, about 15% of them singletons. The genes are TRBV7-9 and TRBJ1-1; TRBD1 aligns across 7 bases. This TCR derives from a man between 18 and 35 years old who had mild COVID-19 (a few samples of this study predate the infection). Cell type and time point are not known. Sequencing was performed on PBMCs or a T cell subset sorted from them (not recorded which). Here the CDR3 reads CASSPRDSDTEAFF. As DNA, the CDR3 is TGTGCCAGCAGCCCCAGGGACAGCGACACTGAAGCTTTCTTT. The variable domain in full, completed from reference TRBV7-9 and TRBJ1-1, reads DTGVSQNPRHKITKRGQNVTFRCDPISEHNRLYWYRQTLGQGPEFLTYFQNEAQLEKSRLLSDRFSAERPKGSFSTLEIQRTEQGDSAMYLCASSPRDSDTEAFFGQGTRLTVV.